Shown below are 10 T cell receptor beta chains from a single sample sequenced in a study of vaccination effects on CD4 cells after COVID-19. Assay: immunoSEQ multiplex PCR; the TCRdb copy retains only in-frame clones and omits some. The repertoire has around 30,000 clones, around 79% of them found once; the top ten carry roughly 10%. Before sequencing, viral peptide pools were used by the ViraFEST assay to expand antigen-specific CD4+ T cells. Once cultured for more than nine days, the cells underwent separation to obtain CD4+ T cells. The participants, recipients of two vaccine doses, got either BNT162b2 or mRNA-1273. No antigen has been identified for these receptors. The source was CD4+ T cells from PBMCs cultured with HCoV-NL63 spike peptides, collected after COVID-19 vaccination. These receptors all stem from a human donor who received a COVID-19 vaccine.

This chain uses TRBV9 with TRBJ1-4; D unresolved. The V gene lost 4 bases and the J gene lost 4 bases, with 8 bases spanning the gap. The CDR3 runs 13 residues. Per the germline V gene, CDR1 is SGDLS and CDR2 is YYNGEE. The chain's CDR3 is CASSLDGNEKLFF. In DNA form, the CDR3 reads TGTGCCAGCAGCTTGGACGGTAATGAAAAACTGTTTTTT.

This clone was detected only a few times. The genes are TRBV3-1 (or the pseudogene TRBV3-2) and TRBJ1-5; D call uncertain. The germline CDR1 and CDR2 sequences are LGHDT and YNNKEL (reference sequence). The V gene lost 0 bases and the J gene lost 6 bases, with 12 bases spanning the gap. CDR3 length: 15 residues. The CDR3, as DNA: TGTGCCAGCAGCCAAGATTTGTCGGATCTTCAGCCCCAGCATTTT. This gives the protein CASSQDLSDLQPQHF.

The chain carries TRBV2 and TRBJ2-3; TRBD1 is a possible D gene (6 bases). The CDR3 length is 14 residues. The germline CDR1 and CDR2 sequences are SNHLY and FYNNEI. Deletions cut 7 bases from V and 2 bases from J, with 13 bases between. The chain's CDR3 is CASNLDSSTDTQYF. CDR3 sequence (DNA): TGTGCCAGCAACTTGGACAGTTCCACAGATACGCAGTATTTT.

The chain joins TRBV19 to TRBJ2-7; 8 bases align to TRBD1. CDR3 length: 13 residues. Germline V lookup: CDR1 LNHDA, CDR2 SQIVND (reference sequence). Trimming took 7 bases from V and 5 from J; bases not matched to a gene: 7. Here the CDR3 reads CASIRSGGDEQYF. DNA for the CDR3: TGTGCCAGTATCAGGTCAGGGGGCGACGAGCAGTACTTC.

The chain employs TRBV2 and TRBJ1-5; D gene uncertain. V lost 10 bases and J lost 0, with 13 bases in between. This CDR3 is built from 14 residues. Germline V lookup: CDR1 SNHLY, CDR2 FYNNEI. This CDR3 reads CATNLGGSNQPQHF. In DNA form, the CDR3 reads TGTGCCACCAATCTGGGCGGTAGCAATCAGCCCCAGCATTTT.

The CDR3 bases are TGTGCCAGCAGCTTAGGCCGGGGGGTCACAGATACGCAGTATTTT. This codes for CASSLGRGVTDTQYF. The chain combines TRBV11-2 with TRBJ2-3; 7 bases agree with TRBD2. The CDR3 sequence is 15 residues long. J was trimmed by 2 bases and V by 1 base; bases with no gene match: 3. Germline V gene sequence: CDR1 SGHAT, CDR2 FQNNGV. Full variable domain (remainder filled in from reference TRBV11-2 and TRBJ2-3): EAGVAQSPRYKIIEKRQSVAFWCNPISGHATLYWYQQILGQGPKLLIQFQNNGVVDDSQLPKDRFSAERLKGVDSTLKIQPAKLEDSAVYLCASSLGRGVTDTQYFGPGTRLTVL.

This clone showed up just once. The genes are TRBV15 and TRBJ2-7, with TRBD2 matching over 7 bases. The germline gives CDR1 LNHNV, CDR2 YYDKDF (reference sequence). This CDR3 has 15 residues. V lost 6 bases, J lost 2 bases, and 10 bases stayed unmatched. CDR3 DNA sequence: TGTGCCACCAGACCCCTTGGGGGGGGGACCTACGAGCAGTACTTC. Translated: CATRPLGGGTYEQYF.

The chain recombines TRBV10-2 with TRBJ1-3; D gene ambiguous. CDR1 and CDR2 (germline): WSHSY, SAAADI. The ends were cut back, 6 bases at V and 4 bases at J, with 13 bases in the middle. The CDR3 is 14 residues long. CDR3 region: CASRVSGSGNTIYF. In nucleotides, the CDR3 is TGCGCCAGCAGAGTTTCGGGTAGCGGAAACACCATATATTTT.

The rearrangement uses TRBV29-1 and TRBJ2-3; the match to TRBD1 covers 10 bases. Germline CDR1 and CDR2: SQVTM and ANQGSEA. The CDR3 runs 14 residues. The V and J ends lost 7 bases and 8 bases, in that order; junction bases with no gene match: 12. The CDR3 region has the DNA TGCAGCGGGGGGGACAGGGGCCTCCTGGGTACGCAGTATTTT. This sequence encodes CSGGDRGLLGTQYF.

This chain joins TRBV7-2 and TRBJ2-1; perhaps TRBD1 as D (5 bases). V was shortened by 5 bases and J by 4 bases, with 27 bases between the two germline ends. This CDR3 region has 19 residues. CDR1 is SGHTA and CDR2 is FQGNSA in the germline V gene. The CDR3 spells CASSLLRQSYPAGYNEQFF. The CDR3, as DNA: TGTGCCAGCAGCCTCCTGAGACAGTCCTACCCGGCCGGGTACAATGAGCAGTTCTTC.